The table lists the clone carrying this T cell receptor (beta chain) with a few counts. The data were taken from a study of type 1 regulatory T cells. For the study at large: This in vitro CD4 product, T-allo10, is enriched for Tr1 cells and alloantigen-specific.

TCRdb reanalysed the reads using MiXCR and keeps one entry per CDR3 protein. The data contain approximately 97,000 distinct CDR3 sequences, roughly 30% of them singletons. V was pared by 5 bases and J by 1 base, with 10 bases between. The CDR3 loop spans 14 amino acids. Germline assignment: CDR1 SGHAT and CDR2 FQNNGV. Sequencing input: CD4+ T cells, either the whole sample or a sorted fraction (not recorded which). The rearrangement links TRBV11-2 to TRBJ2-3, with a possible D match to TRBD1 (6 bases). The clonotype was recovered from a human donor in good health. The CDR3 DNA reads as TGTGCCAGCAGCCGGACAGTGGGCACAGATACGCAGTATTTT. It translates to CASSRTVGTDTQYF.